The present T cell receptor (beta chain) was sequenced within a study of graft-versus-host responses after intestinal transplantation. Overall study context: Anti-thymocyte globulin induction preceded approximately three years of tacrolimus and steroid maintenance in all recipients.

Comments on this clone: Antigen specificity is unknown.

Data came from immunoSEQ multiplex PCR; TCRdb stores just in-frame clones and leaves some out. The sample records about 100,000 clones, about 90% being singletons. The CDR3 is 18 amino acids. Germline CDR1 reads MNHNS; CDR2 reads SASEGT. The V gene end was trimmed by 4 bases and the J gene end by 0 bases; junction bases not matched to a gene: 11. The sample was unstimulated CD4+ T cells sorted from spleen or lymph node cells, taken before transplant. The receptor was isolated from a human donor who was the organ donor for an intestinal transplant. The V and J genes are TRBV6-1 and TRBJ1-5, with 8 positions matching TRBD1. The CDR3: CASSVHRGGDYSNQPQHF. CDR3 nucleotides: TGTGCCAGCAGTGTACACAGGGGGGGAGATTATAGCAATCAGCCCCAGCATTTT.